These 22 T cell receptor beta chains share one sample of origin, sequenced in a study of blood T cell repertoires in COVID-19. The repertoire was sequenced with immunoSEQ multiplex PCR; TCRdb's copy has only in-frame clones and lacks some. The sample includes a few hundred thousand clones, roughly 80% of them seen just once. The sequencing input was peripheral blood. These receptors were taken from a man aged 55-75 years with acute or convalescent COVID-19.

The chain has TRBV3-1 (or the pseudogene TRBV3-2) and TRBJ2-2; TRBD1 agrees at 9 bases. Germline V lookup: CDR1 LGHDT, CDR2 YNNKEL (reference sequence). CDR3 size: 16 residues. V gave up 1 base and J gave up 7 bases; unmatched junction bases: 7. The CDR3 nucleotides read TGTGCCAGCAGCCAAGGGAACAGGGGGCTGGGCGGGGAGCTGTTTTTT. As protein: CASSQGNRGLGGELFF.

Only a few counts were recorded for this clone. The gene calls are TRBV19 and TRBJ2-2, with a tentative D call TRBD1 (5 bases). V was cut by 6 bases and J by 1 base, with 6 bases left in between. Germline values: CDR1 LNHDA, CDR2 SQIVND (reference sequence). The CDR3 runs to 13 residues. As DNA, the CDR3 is TGTGCCAGTAGCCAGGGGAACACCGGGGAGCTGTTTTTT. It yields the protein CASSQGNTGELFF. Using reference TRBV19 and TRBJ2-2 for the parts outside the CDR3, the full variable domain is DGGITQSPKYLFRKEGQNVTLSCEQNLNHDAMYWYRQDPGQGLRLIYYSQIVNDFQKGDIAEGYSVSREKKESFPLTVTSAQKNPTAFYLCASSQGNTGELFFGEGSRLTVL.

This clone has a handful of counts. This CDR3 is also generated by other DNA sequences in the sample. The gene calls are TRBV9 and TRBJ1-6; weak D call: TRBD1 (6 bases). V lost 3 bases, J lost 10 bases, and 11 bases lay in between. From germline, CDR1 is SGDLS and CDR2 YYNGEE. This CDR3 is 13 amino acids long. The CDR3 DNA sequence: TGTGCCAGCAGCGAGACAGGTGGATCACCCCTCCACTTT. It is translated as CASSETGGSPLHF.

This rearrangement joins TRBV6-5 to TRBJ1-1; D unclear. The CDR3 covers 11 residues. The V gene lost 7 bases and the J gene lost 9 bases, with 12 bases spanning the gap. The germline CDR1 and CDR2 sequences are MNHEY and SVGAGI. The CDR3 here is CASTSTVQAFF. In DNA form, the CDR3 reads TGTGCCAGCACTTCGACTGTACAAGCTTTCTTT.

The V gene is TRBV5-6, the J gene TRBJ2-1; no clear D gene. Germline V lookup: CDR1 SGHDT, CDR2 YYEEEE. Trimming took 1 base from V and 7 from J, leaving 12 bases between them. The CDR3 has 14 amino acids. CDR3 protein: CASSLLSRTNEQFF. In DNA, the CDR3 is TGTGCCAGCAGCTTGCTTAGTCGTACGAATGAGCAGTTCTTC. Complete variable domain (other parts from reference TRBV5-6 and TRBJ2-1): DAGVTQSPTHLIKTRGQQVTLRCSPKSGHDTVSWYQQALGQGPQFIFQYYEEEERQRGNFPDRFSGHQFPNYSSELNVNALLLGDSALYLCASSLLSRTNEQFFGPGTRLTVL.

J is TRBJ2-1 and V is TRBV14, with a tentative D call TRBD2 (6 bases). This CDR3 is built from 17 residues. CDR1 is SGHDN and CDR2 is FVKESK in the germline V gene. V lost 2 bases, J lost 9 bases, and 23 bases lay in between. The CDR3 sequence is CASSQQGIRGTYGEQFF. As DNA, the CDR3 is TGTGCCAGCAGCCAACAGGGTATCCGGGGGACCTACGGTGAGCAGTTCTTC. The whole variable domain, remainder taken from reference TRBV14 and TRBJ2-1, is EAGVTQFPSHSVIEKGQTVTLRCDPISGHDNLYWYRRVMGKEIKFLLHFVKESKQDESGMPNNRFLAERTGGTYSTLKVQPAELEDSGVYFCASSQQGIRGTYGEQFFGPGTRLTVL.

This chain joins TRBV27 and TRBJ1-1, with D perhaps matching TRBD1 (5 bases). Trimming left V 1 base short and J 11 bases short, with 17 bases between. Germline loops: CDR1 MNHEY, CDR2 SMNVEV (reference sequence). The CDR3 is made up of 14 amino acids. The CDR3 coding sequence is TGTGCCAGCAGTTTATGGGGGGGAATGAGGGAGGCTTTCTTT. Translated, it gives CASSLWGGMREAFF.

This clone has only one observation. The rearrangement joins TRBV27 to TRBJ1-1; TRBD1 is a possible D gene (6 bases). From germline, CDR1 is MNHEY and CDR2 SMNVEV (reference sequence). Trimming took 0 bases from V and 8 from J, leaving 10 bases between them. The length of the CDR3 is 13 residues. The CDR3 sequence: CASSLSGAGEAFF. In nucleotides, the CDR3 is TGTGCCAGCAGTTTATCGGGGGCTGGAGAAGCTTTCTTT.

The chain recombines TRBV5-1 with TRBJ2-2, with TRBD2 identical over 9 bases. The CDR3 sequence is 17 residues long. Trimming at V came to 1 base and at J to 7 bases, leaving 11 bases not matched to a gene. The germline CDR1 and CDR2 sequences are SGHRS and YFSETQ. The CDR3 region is CASSLPTSGILGGELFF. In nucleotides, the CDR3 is TGCGCCAGCAGCTTGCCGACTAGCGGTATTTTGGGCGGGGAGCTGTTTTTT.

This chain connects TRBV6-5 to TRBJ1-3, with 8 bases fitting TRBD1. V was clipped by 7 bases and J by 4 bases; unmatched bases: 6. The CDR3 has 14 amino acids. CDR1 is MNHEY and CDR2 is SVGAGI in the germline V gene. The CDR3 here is CASMRQGRGNTIYF. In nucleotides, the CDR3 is TGTGCCAGCATGCGACAGGGGCGAGGAAACACCATATATTTT.

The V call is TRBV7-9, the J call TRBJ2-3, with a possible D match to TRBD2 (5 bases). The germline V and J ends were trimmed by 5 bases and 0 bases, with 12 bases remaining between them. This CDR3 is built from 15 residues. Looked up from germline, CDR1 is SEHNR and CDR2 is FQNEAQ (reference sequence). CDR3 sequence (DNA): TGTGCCAGCAGCACGGGGTCCCACAGCACAGATACGCAGTATTTT. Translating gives CASSTGSHSTDTQYF.

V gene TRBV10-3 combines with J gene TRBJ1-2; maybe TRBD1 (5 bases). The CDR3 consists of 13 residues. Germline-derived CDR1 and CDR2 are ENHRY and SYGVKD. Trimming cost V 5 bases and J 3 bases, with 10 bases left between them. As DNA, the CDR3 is TGTGCCATCAGTCCCGACAGTGACTATGGCTACACCTTC. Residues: CAISPDSDYGYTF.

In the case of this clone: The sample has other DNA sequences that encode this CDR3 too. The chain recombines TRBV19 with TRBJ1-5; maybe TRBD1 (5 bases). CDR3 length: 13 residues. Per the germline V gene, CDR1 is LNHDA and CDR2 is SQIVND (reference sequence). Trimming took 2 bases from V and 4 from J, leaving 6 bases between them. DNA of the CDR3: TGTGCCAGTAGTATACGGGGGAATCAGCCCCAGCATTTT. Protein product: CASSIRGNQPQHF. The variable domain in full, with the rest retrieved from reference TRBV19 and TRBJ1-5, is DGGITQSPKYLFRKEGQNVTLSCEQNLNHDAMYWYRQDPGQGLRLIYYSQIVNDFQKGDIAEGYSVSREKKESFPLTVTSAQKNPTAFYLCASSIRGNQPQHFGDGTRLSIL.

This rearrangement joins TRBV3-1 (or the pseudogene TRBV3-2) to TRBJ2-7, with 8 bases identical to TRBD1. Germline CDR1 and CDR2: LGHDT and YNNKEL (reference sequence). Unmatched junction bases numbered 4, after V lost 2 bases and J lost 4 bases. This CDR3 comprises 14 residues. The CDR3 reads CASSQPGQAYEQYF. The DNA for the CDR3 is TGTGCCAGCAGCCAACCGGGACAGGCGTACGAGCAGTACTTC.

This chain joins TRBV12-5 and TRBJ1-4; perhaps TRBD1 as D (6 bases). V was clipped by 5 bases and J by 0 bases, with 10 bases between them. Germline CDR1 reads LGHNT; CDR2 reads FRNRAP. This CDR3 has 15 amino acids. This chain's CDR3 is CASGTGYATNEKLFF. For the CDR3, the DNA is TGTGCTAGTGGTACAGGGTACGCAACTAATGAAAAACTGTTTTTT.

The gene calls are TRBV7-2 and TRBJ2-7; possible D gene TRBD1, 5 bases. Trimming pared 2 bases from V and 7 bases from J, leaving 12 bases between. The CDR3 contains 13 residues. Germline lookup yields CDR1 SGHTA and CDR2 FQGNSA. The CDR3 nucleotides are TGTGCCAGCAGCTTACAGGGTACGGGTGAGCAGTACTTC. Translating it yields CASSLQGTGEQYF.

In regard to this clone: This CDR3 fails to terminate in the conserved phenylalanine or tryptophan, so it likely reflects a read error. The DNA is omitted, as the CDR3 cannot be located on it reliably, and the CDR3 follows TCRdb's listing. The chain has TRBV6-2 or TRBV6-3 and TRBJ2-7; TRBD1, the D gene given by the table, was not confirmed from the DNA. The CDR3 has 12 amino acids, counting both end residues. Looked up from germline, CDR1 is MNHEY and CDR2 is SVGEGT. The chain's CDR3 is CASSQGQGAPGL.

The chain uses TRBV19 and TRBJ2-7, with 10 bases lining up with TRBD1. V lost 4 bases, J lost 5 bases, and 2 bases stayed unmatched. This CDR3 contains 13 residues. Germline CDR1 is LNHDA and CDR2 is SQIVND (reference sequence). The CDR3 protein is CASSRDRGNEQYF. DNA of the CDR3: TGTGCCAGTAGTAGGGACAGGGGAAACGAGCAGTACTTC.

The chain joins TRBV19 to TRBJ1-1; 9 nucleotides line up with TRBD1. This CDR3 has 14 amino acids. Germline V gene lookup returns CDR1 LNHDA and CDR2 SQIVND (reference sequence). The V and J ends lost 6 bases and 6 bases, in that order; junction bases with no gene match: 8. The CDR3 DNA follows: TGTGCCAGTAGCACCCGGACAGGGGTTGCTGAAGCTTTCTTT. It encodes CASSTRTGVAEAFF.

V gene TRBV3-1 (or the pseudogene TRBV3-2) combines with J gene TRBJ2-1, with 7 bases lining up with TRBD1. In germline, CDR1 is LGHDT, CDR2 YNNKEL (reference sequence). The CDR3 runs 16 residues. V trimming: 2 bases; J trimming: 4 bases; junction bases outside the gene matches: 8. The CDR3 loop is CASSQRDSLNYNEQFF. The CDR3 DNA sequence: TGTGCCAGCAGCCAAAGGGACAGCCTGAATTACAATGAGCAGTTCTTC.

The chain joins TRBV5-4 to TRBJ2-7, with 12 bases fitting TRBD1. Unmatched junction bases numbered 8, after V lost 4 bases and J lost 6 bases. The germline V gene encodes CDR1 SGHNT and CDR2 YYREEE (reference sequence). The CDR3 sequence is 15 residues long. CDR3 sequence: CASSTSGTGGAEQYF. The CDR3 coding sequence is TGTGCCAGCAGCACCAGCGGGACAGGGGGCGCCGAGCAGTACTTC.

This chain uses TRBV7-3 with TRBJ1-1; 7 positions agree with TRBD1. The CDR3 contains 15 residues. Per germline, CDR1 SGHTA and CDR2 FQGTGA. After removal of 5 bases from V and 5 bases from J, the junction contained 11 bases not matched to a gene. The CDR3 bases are TGTGCCAGCAGCCCCGGACAGGCGGGAAAAACTGAAGCTTTCTTT. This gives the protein CASSPGQAGKTEAFF.